This T cell receptor beta chain stems from a study of shared clonotypes between healthy human individuals. Findings and limits, study-wide: When naive CD4 clonotypes were compared across a few donors, approximately 5% were shared. The researchers took only blood, and tissue repertoires probably look different.

The table came from immunoSEQ multiplex PCR; TCRdb's copy has only in-frame clones and leaves some out. Among fewer than 850,000 clones listed, 72% were seen once. In regard to this clone: What it binds is not known.

Deletions cut 4 bases from V and 4 bases from J, with 6 bases between. Germline CDR1 and CDR2: GTSNPN and SVGIG (reference sequence). This CDR3 region has 11 residues. The rearrangement links TRBV30 to TRBJ2-3; perhaps TRBD1 as D (6 bases). Specimen: memory CD4+ T cells sorted from blood. Specified subset: CD45RA-negative fraction. This TCR was sampled from a woman in her twenties or thirties in good health. CDR3 region: CAWTGADTQYF. The CDR3 bases are TGTGCCTGGACAGGGGCAGATACGCAGTATTTT.